The clone carrying this T cell receptor (beta chain) came up many times. Its matching antigen is unknown. Unique molecular identifier tags were affixed to discrete cDNA molecules. TCRdb fed the 5' RACE reads into MiXCR, producing one record per CDR3 protein. Among just under 30,000 distinct CDR3 sequences, more than 4.5% were seen once, and the ten largest hold 11%. This sample stems from a study of early T cells in non-severe SARS-CoV-2 infection. Study summary: The study sequenced bulk RNA from unsorted whole blood, with chains unpaired.

The CDR3 sequence is 14 residues long. CDR1 is LNHDA, CDR2 SQIVND, per germline (reference sequence). V gave up 4 bases and J gave up 6 bases, with 16 bases separating them. General study findings and limits: Lookups in VDJdb leaned toward anti-spike CD8 responses and missed private and CD4 specificities.

The sequencing sample was made of whole blood. The TCR originated in an adult who was a healthcare worker with PCR-confirmed SARS-CoV-2 infection or an uninfected control (not recorded which). The chain couples TRBV19 to TRBJ2-7; D may be TRBD2 (5 bases). The CDR3 coding sequence is TGTGCCAGTAGTACCGGGATGCAGGCCCTCGAGCAGTACTTC. As protein: CASSTGMQALEQYF.